This TCR beta chain was sequenced in a study of Ad26.COV2.S vaccination and SARS-CoV-2 variants (TCRdb year 2021). Describing the broader study: Vaccine-arm donors came from COV1001, a multicentre, randomized, double-blind, placebo-controlled phase I-IIa trial of Ad26.COV2.S in healthy adults. Investigators did not know the trial group allocation while performing experiments and assessing outcomes. TCRbeta repertoire sequencing was used to assess the specificity and breadth of SARS-CoV-2-reactive T cell receptors after Ad26.COV2.S vaccination. A total of approximately 32 samples were included in the TCR-sequenced set, comprising roughly 19 Ad26.COV2.S vaccine recipients, 5 placebo recipients and 8 SARS-CoV-2 convalescent individuals. Participants in the trial were split at random into five groups of five each, receiving low-dose or high-dose Ad26.COV2.S once or twice, or else placebo on both occasions. Ad26.COV2.S was given intramuscularly at 5x10^10 or 1x10^11 viral particles, as a single shot or as two shots 56 days apart. What the study reported, not specific to this receptor: It was noted by the authors that total T cell responses may have been underestimated by the TCR breadth and depth analyses. After vaccination, substantial breadth of spike-specific CD8+ and CD4+ T cell responses was reported. Higher spike-specific TCR breadth was observed in Ad26.COV2.S recipients than in placebo recipients (P = 0.0014). Comparing responses between vaccine doses or regimens was not something the study was powered to do. Comparable non-spike TCR breadth was observed between vaccine and placebo recipients, consistent with only spike being contained in the vaccine.

Explained via the paper, the treatment or condition label denotes: some 20 received Ad26.COV2.S at low or high dose, single or two shots; roughly five received placebo; per-sample allocation not given. Repertoires of vaccine and placebo recipients were sequenced from samples taken on day 63 after the first injection. Between 29 July and 7 August 2020, Cohort 1b enrolled some 25 adults aged 18-55 years at one site in Boston, USA. Ad26.COV2.S was a replication-incompetent adenovirus type 26 vector that expressed a prefusion-stabilized SARS-CoV-2 spike protein derived from the original Wuhan strain. This clone was recorded only once. The clone's antigen remains unknown. Base qualities are not provided; no much larger clone lies one nucleotide away. The immunoSEQ Assay was used to sequence TCRbeta CDR3 regions. After extraction, genomic DNA underwent amplification by bias-controlled multiplex PCR, followed by high-throughput sequencing. The study's processing was this. To quantify the absolute abundance of every unique TCRbeta CDR3 region, sequences were collapsed and filtered. T cell fraction was estimated by normalizing TCRbeta template counts to usable DNA, which was measured by amplifying reference genes present in all nucleated cells. Repertoire TCRs were annotated as SARS-CoV-2-specific when V gene, CDR3 amino acid sequence and J gene were exactly matched to a known reactive TCR set. MIRA supplied the reference SARS-CoV-2 TCR set, which was filtered for enrichment in COVID-19-positive ImmuneCODE repertoires so that public or cross-reactive TCRs were removed. Drawing on the MIRA antigens, annotated TCRs were analysed further at the level of specific ORF or position within ORF. Breadth was defined as annotated unique rearrangements over total unique productive rearrangements; depth was the summed frequency of those rearrangements. Two-sided Wilcoxon rank-sum tests were used to compare TCR breadth between groups. Held by TCRdb, this immuneACCESS table contains in-frame sequences only and omits some clones. Under half of the omission traces to an unresolved V gene where checked; the cause of the rest is unknown. V, J and clone size are those of that table, while D and trimming were read from the DNA. This sample holds fewer than 400,000 clones; 86% were observed only once. 1.5% to 2.5% of the sample is held by the ten biggest clonotypes.

The source of this sequence is a person between 18 and 60 years old who received the Ad26.COV2.S COVID-19 vaccine or a placebo. The sample consisted of peripheral blood, taken in a trial of Ad26.COV2.S vaccine versus placebo.

This receptor has the CDR3 CASSQTRGTSPLHF. In nucleotide form, the sequence is TGTGCCAGCAGTCAAACCAGGGGTACATCACCCCTCCACTTT. The V gene is TRBV6-5 and the J gene is TRBJ1-6, with TRBD1 as a weak D call on 6 bases. CDR3 length: 14 amino acids, cysteine to phenylalanine. The entry retains the CDR3 DNA only, 42 bases that are in frame from base 1. The junction carries 15 bases between V and J, which are trimmed by 5 bases and 10 bases respectively. Based on the germline V gene, the CDR1 and CDR2 sequences are MNHEY and SVGAGI.